This paragraph covers one TCR beta chain sequence. The data stem from a study of shared clonotypes between healthy human individuals. Looking at the study overall: Donors, aged 18 to 49, were a couple of women and a few men.

From germline, CDR1 is SGHTA and CDR2 FQGTGA. This CDR3 is built from 14 residues. The V end lost 6 bases, the J end lost 9 bases, and 18 bases lay between the germline ends. Methods used by the authors: Because ImmunoSEQ provided only junction sequences with no quality scores, the filtering differed. Produced via immunoSEQ multiplex PCR; TCRdb's table is partial and in-frame only. That table gives V, J and clone size, and the DNA gave D and trimming. The sample records 490,000 or so clones, around 80% being singletons. This sequence originates from a woman between 35 and 50 years old in good health. Some clones in this sample may be carry-over from other donors' samples. The chain couples TRBV7-3 to TRBJ2-4, with D possibly being TRBD1 or TRBD2 (5 bases each). Sequencing input: PBMCs. DNA for the CDR3: TGTGCCAGCAGGGGACCATCGATGGGTGGCATTCAGTACTTC. Translated: CASRGPSMGGIQYF.